These T cell receptor beta chains were read from a single sample in a study of molecular identifiers for immune sequencing clone quantification. MiXCR was run by TCRdb on the PCR reads, yielding one entry per CDR3 protein. The sample shows over 600,000 distinct CDR3 sequences, just under 20% of them seen only once. The sample taken for sequencing was naive CD8+ T cells from blood, with Jurkat cell RNA spiked in. The source of these receptors is a human donor in good health. Some libraries in this study had Jurkat cell RNA spiked in. Each CDR3 is given with its conserved first and last residue. The D gene is left open where the match is weak. Clone sizes are given selectively: once, few, many, or a class where the clone is expanded.

abundance: many; v_gene: TRBV24-1; d_gene: .; j_gene: TRBJ2-3; CDR3aa: CATREGAHTDTQYF; CDR3nt: TGTGCCACCCGGGAGGGGGCCCACACAGATACGCAGTATTTT
abundance: many; v_gene: TRBV11-2; d_gene: .; j_gene: TRBJ2-3; CDR3aa: CASSLVEGPTDTQYF; CDR3nt: TGTGCCAGCAGCTTAGTCGAGGGGCCCACAGATACGCAGTATTTT
abundance: .; v_gene: TRBV6-5; d_gene: .; j_gene: TRBJ1-5; CDR3aa: CASSYAASGGGDTQHF; CDR3nt: TGTGCCAGCAGTTACGCGGCTAGCGGGGGGGGAGATACGCAGCATTTT
abundance: few; v_gene: TRBV11-2; d_gene: .; j_gene: TRBJ2-2; CDR3aa: CASSLWGSGELFF; CDR3nt: TGTGCCAGCAGCTTATGGGGGTCCGGGGAGCTGTTTTTT
abundance: many; v_gene: TRBV14; d_gene: .; j_gene: TRBJ2-3; CDR3aa: CASSQGARGADTQYF; CDR3nt: TGTGCCAGCAGCCAAGGTGCCCGGGGCGCAGATACGCAGTATTTT
abundance: few; v_gene: TRBV27; d_gene: TRBD1; j_gene: TRBJ2-3; CDR3aa: CASRRTGGATDTQYF; CDR3nt: TGTGCCAGCAGACGGACAGGGGGCGCGACAGATACGCAGTATTTT
abundance: .; v_gene: TRBV6-1; d_gene: TRBD2; j_gene: TRBJ2-2; CDR3aa: CASGTSLTGELFF; CDR3nt: TGTGCCTCCGGGACTAGCCTAACCGGGGAGCTGTTTTTT
abundance: .; v_gene: TRBV19; d_gene: TRBD2; j_gene: TRBJ2-1; CDR3aa: CASSIDATSGDYNEQFF; CDR3nt: TGTGCCAGTAGTATAGATGCTACTAGCGGGGATTACAATGAGCAGTTCTTC
abundance: many; v_gene: TRBV7-9; d_gene: .; j_gene: TRBJ2-7; CDR3aa: CASSLEGTSYEQYF; CDR3nt: TGTGCCAGCAGCTTAGAGGGGACCTCCTACGAGCAGTACTTC
abundance: .; v_gene: TRBV10-2; d_gene: TRBD1; j_gene: TRBJ1-1; CDR3aa: CASRKTGGLDPTFRNTETFF; CDR3nt: TGCGCCAGCAGAAAAACAGGGGGCCTTGACCCAACGTTCAGGAACACTGAAACTTTCTTT
abundance: many; v_gene: TRBV12-3/TRBV12-4; d_gene: .; j_gene: TRBJ1-4; CDR3aa: CASSLERGSTNEKLFF; CDR3nt: TGTGCCAGCAGTTTGGAGCGGGGCTCTACTAATGAAAAACTGTTTTTT
abundance: many; v_gene: TRBV7-2; d_gene: .; j_gene: TRBJ2-7; CDR3aa: CASSLFRDGLYEQYF; CDR3nt: TGTGCCAGCAGCTTATTTAGAGACGGACTCTACGAGCAGTACTTC
abundance: many; v_gene: TRBV7-9; d_gene: .; j_gene: TRBJ1-1; CDR3aa: CASSTGLVTEAFF; CDR3nt: TGTGCCAGCAGCACAGGGTTGGTCACTGAAGCTTTCTTT
abundance: .; v_gene: TRBV7-9; d_gene: .; j_gene: TRBJ2-3; CDR3aa: CASSPMGRVGDTQYF; CDR3nt: TGTGCCAGCAGTCCGATGGGTCGGGTTGGAGATACGCAGTATTTT
abundance: .; v_gene: TRBV7-8; d_gene: .; j_gene: TRBJ1-5; CDR3aa: CAGSLEGGVGQPQHF; CDR3nt: TGTGCCGGCAGCTTAGAAGGGGGGGTCGGTCAGCCCCAGCATTTT
abundance: few; v_gene: TRBV7-9; d_gene: .; j_gene: TRBJ2-3; CDR3aa: CASSLKYSPPHTDTQYF; CDR3nt: TGTGCCAGCAGCTTAAAATATAGCCCCCCTCACACAGATACGCAGTATTTT
abundance: .; v_gene: TRBV27; d_gene: TRBD1; j_gene: TRBJ1-2; CDR3aa: CASRLGGSIYGYTF; CDR3nt: TGTGCCAGCAGACTAGGGGGCTCCATCTATGGCTACACCTTC
abundance: many; v_gene: TRBV27; d_gene: .; j_gene: TRBJ2-1; CDR3aa: CASSLGGPFNEQFF; CDR3nt: TGTGCCAGCAGTTTAGGGGGTCCGTTCAATGAGCAGTTCTTC
abundance: few; v_gene: TRBV7-9; d_gene: TRBD1; j_gene: TRBJ1-4; CDR3aa: CASSLDGTGYEKLFF; CDR3nt: TGTGCCAGCAGCTTAGACGGGACAGGGTATGAAAAACTGTTTTTT
abundance: many; v_gene: TRBV7-8; d_gene: .; j_gene: TRBJ2-1; CDR3aa: CASSWPGQTTADEQFF; CDR3nt: TGTGCCAGCAGCTGGCCGGGGCAAACAACCGCCGATGAGCAGTTCTTC
abundance: many; v_gene: TRBV15; d_gene: .; j_gene: TRBJ1-4; CDR3aa: CATTRTPRNEKLFF; CDR3nt: TGTGCCACCACCCGGACCCCGCGGAATGAAAAACTGTTTTTT
abundance: many; v_gene: TRBV20-1; d_gene: .; j_gene: TRBJ2-7; CDR3aa: CSARGEGIQSRVYEQYF; CDR3nt: TGCAGTGCTAGAGGAGAGGGGATCCAATCACGTGTCTACGAGCAGTACTTC
abundance: many; v_gene: TRBV6-6; d_gene: .; j_gene: TRBJ2-2; CDR3aa: CASRTVNTGELFF; CDR3nt: TGTGCCAGCAGGACAGTGAACACCGGGGAGCTGTTTTTT
abundance: many; v_gene: TRBV14; d_gene: TRBD1; j_gene: TRBJ2-7; CDR3aa: CASSQIGTERLSYEQYF; CDR3nt: TGTGCCAGCAGCCAAATCGGGACAGAGCGACTCTCCTACGAGCAGTACTTC
abundance: few; v_gene: TRBV30; d_gene: TRBD2; j_gene: TRBJ2-3; CDR3aa: CAWSNLAGGPDTQYF; CDR3nt: TGTGCCTGGAGTAACCTAGCGGGGGGGCCAGATACGCAGTATTTT
abundance: .; v_gene: TRBV5-6; d_gene: .; j_gene: TRBJ1-5; CDR3aa: CASSSTTGKQPQHF; CDR3nt: TGTGCCAGCAGCTCCACAACAGGGAAGCAGCCCCAGCATTTT
abundance: few; v_gene: TRBV24-1; d_gene: .; j_gene: TRBJ1-2; CDR3aa: CATSDYPGNYGYTF; CDR3nt: TGTGCCACCAGTGATTATCCAGGAAACTATGGCTACACCTTC
abundance: many; v_gene: TRBV6-6; d_gene: TRBD1; j_gene: TRBJ2-7; CDR3aa: CASSYEGTGPYEQYF; CDR3nt: TGTGCCAGCAGTTACGAGGGGACAGGGCCCTACGAGCAGTACTTC
abundance: many; v_gene: TRBV6-2/TRBV6-3; d_gene: .; j_gene: TRBJ2-1; CDR3aa: CASGPFGEQFF; CDR3nt: TGTGCCAGCGGGCCTTTCGGTGAGCAGTTCTTC
abundance: many; v_gene: TRBV29-1; d_gene: TRBD2; j_gene: TRBJ2-7; CDR3aa: CSVEVPGLAATFTYEQYF; CDR3nt: TGCAGCGTTGAAGTCCCGGGACTAGCGGCAACCTTCACCTACGAGCAGTACTTC
abundance: few; v_gene: TRBV28; d_gene: .; j_gene: TRBJ1-3; CDR3aa: CASSERRISGNTIYF; CDR3nt: TGTGCCAGCAGTGAGCGCAGGATCTCTGGAAACACCATATATTTT
abundance: many; v_gene: TRBV12-3/TRBV12-4; d_gene: .; j_gene: TRBJ2-3; CDR3aa: CATSAARGQYF; CDR3nt: TGTGCCACCTCGGCCGCGCGGGGGCAGTATTTT
abundance: many; v_gene: TRBV19; d_gene: TRBD2; j_gene: TRBJ2-5; CDR3aa: CASSMGLGAAQYF; CDR3nt: TGTGCCAGTAGTATGGGACTAGGGGCGGCCCAGTACTTC
abundance: many; v_gene: TRBV25-1; d_gene: TRBD1; j_gene: TRBJ2-7; CDR3aa: CASSEWGTGSYEQYF; CDR3nt: TGTGCCAGCAGTGAATGGGGGACAGGGAGCTACGAGCAGTACTTC
abundance: .; v_gene: TRBV7-9; d_gene: .; j_gene: TRBJ2-7; CDR3aa: CASIPDSSYEQYF; CDR3nt: TGTGCCAGCATCCCAGACAGTTCCTACGAGCAGTACTTC
abundance: few; v_gene: TRBV4-1; d_gene: TRBD2; j_gene: TRBJ2-2; CDR3aa: CASSQAAGGPYGELFF; CDR3nt: TGCGCCAGCAGCCAAGCAGCGGGGGGGCCCTACGGGGAGCTGTTTTTT
abundance: many; v_gene: TRBV12-3/TRBV12-4; d_gene: .; j_gene: TRBJ1-4; CDR3aa: CASSLEEGGHEKLFF; CDR3nt: TGTGCCAGCAGTTTAGAAGAGGGGGGCCATGAAAAACTGTTTTTT
abundance: many; v_gene: TRBV4-3; d_gene: .; j_gene: TRBJ2-7; CDR3aa: CASSQDRVFAGYEQYF; CDR3nt: TGCGCCAGCAGCCAAGATCGGGTCTTTGCGGGCTACGAGCAGTACTTC
abundance: many; v_gene: TRBV27; d_gene: .; j_gene: TRBJ2-1; CDR3aa: CASSPATVYNEQFF; CDR3nt: TGTGCCAGCAGCCCCGCGACAGTGTACAATGAGCAGTTCTTC
abundance: .; v_gene: TRBV19; d_gene: .; j_gene: TRBJ1-1; CDR3aa: CASRRGDLNTEAFF; CDR3nt: TGTGCCAGTAGAAGGGGAGATTTGAACACTGAAGCTTTCTTT
abundance: many; v_gene: TRBV7-9; d_gene: .; j_gene: TRBJ2-7; CDR3aa: CASSPWDIYEQYF; CDR3nt: TGTGCCAGCAGCCCCTGGGACATTTACGAGCAGTACTTC
abundance: many; v_gene: TRBV4-1; d_gene: .; j_gene: TRBJ1-1; CDR3aa: CASSQDPGARATEAFF; CDR3nt: TGCGCCAGCAGCCAAGACCCGGGAGCCCGGGCCACTGAAGCTTTCTTT
abundance: many; v_gene: TRBV27; d_gene: .; j_gene: TRBJ2-3; CDR3aa: CASSDLLAGGTDTQYF; CDR3nt: TGTGCCAGCAGTGACTTGTTGGCAGGAGGAACAGATACGCAGTATTTT
abundance: few; v_gene: TRBV7-2; d_gene: .; j_gene: TRBJ2-7; CDR3aa: CASSLIRGEQYF; CDR3nt: TGTGCCAGCAGCTTAATACGGGGCGAGCAGTACTTC
abundance: many; v_gene: TRBV5-1; d_gene: .; j_gene: TRBJ1-2; CDR3aa: CASSLIMTGFYGYTF; CDR3nt: TGCGCCAGCAGCTTGATCATGACAGGATTCTATGGCTACACCTTC
abundance: many; v_gene: TRBV6-5; d_gene: .; j_gene: TRBJ2-7; CDR3aa: CASSSGDYEQYF; CDR3nt: TGTGCCAGCAGTTCCGGGGACTACGAGCAGTACTTC
abundance: once; v_gene: TRBV27; d_gene: .; j_gene: TRBJ1-6; CDR3aa: CASRPGQGNSPLHF; CDR3nt: TGTGCCAGCAGACCAGGACAAGGTAATTCACCCCTCCACTTT
abundance: many; v_gene: TRBV12-3/TRBV12-4; d_gene: .; j_gene: TRBJ2-5; CDR3aa: CASSPAGWLETQYF; CDR3nt: TGTGCCAGCAGCCCGGCGGGGTGGTTAGAGACCCAGTACTTC
abundance: many; v_gene: TRBV15; d_gene: TRBD1; j_gene: TRBJ2-1; CDR3aa: CATSFVRQGPYNEQFF; CDR3nt: TGTGCCACCAGCTTCGTGCGACAGGGTCCCTACAATGAGCAGTTCTTC
abundance: few; v_gene: TRBV27; d_gene: .; j_gene: TRBJ2-1; CDR3aa: CASSLSGEHNEQFF; CDR3nt: TGTGCCAGCAGTTTATCGGGAGAACACAATGAGCAGTTCTTC
abundance: once; v_gene: TRBV7-3; d_gene: TRBD1; j_gene: TRBJ2-1; CDR3aa: CASSLYPTGINEQFF; CDR3nt: TGTGCCAGCAGCTTATACCCGACAGGGATAAATGAGCAGTTCTTC
abundance: many; v_gene: TRBV7-8; d_gene: .; j_gene: TRBJ2-3; CDR3aa: CASSLAPGPTTDTQYF; CDR3nt: TGTGCCAGCAGCTTAGCTCCGGGTCCGACCACAGATACGCAGTATTTT
abundance: few; v_gene: TRBV19; d_gene: .; j_gene: TRBJ2-2; CDR3aa: CASSMWGTGELFF; CDR3nt: TGTGCCAGTAGTATGTGGGGGACCGGGGAGCTGTTTTTT
abundance: many; v_gene: TRBV9; d_gene: .; j_gene: TRBJ1-4; CDR3aa: CASSSLGGATNEKLFF; CDR3nt: TGTGCCAGCAGCTCCCTTGGTGGGGCAACTAATGAAAAACTGTTTTTT
abundance: many; v_gene: TRBV2; d_gene: .; j_gene: TRBJ2-3; CDR3aa: CASSGQPSTDTQYF; CDR3nt: TGTGCCAGCAGTGGACAACCTAGCACAGATACGCAGTATTTT
abundance: many; v_gene: TRBV27; d_gene: .; j_gene: TRBJ2-3; CDR3aa: CASSVGGLLEGYTQYF; CDR3nt: TGTGCCAGCAGTGTGGGTGGACTTCTTGAGGGATATACGCAGTATTTT
abundance: .; v_gene: TRBV28; d_gene: TRBD1; j_gene: TRBJ2-7; CDR3aa: CASRYRQGARYEQYF; CDR3nt: TGTGCCAGCAGATACAGACAGGGGGCTAGGTACGAGCAGTACTTC
abundance: .; v_gene: TRBV7-9; d_gene: .; j_gene: TRBJ2-7; CDR3aa: CASSLVVGHYEQYF; CDR3nt: TGTGCCAGCAGCTTAGTTGTCGGACACTACGAGCAGTACTTC